These 8 T cell receptor beta chains originate from one sample sequenced in a study of blood T cell repertoires in COVID-19. Profiling relied on immunoSEQ multiplex PCR, and the TCRdb table lists in-frame clones only, not all of them. The sample lists more than 75,000 clones; around nine tenths were seen once. Sequenced: peripheral blood. Every receptor here comes from a woman at least 80 years old with acute or convalescent COVID-19.

This chain joins TRBV18 and TRBJ2-7; 12 positions match TRBD2. CDR3 length: 15 residues. Per the germline V gene, CDR1 is KGHSH and CDR2 is LQKENI. The V segment lost 8 bases and the J segment 0 bases; nucleotides outside the gene matches: 5. CDR3 protein: CASRSTSGSSYEQYF. Written as DNA, the CDR3 is TGTGCCAGCCGTTCGACTAGCGGGAGCTCCTACGAGCAGTACTTC.

The chain carries TRBV25-1 and TRBJ1-5; D call uncertain. Germline V gene data show CDR1 as MGHDK and CDR2 as SYGVNS. This CDR3 comprises 13 residues. V lost 8 bases, J lost 3 bases, and 11 bases lay in between. This CDR3 is CASQARDNQPQHF. CDR3 nucleotide sequence: TGTGCCAGCCAAGCCCGGGACAATCAGCCCCAGCATTTT.

The rearrangement uses TRBV6-5 and TRBJ1-1; no definite D call. V gave up 7 bases and J gave up 7 bases, with 13 bases separating them. The CDR3 extends over 12 amino acids. Germline CDR1 is MNHEY and CDR2 is SVGAGI. CDR3 in DNA: TGTGCCAGCATACCAGGTTATAGTGAAGCTTTCTTT. This gives the protein CASIPGYSEAFF.

This sequence joins TRBV7-2 and TRBJ1-5; D is unclear. The CDR3 has 13 amino acids. V lost 4 bases and J lost 7, with 11 bases in between. The germline CDR1 and CDR2 sequences are SGHTA and FQGNSA. The CDR3 loop reads CASSSASGQPQHF. CDR3 DNA: TGTGCCAGCAGCTCCGCCTCCGGGCAGCCCCAGCATTTT. The full variable domain, in which reference TRBV7-2 and TRBJ1-5 provide the parts outside the CDR3, is GAGVSQSPSNKVTEKGKDVELRCDPISGHTALYWYRQSLGQGLEFLIYFQGNSAPDKSGLPSDRFSAERTGGSVSTLTIQRTQQEDSAVYLCASSSASGQPQHFGDGTRLSIL.

V usage is TRBV30 and J usage is TRBJ2-3; TRBD1 is a possible D gene (7 bases). The germline V gene has CDR1 GTSNPN and CDR2 SVGIG (reference sequence). The V gene lost 3 bases and the J gene lost 4 bases, with 14 bases spanning the gap. This CDR3 has 14 amino acids. CDR3 region: CAWRRRGVSDTQYF. The CDR3 nucleotides read TGTGCCTGGAGACGCAGGGGGGTCTCAGATACGCAGTATTTT.

The genes are TRBV1 and TRBJ2-3; the table's D call, TRBD2, was not checked against the DNA. TRBV1 is a known pseudogene. The CDR3 totals 15 residues. This CDR3 reads CTSSVSGGSTDTQYF. The CDR3 region has the DNA TGCACCAGCAGCGTCAGCGGGGGAAGCACAGATACGCAGTATTTT.

This chain joins TRBV5-1 and TRBJ2-1; 10 positions agree with TRBD2. CDR3 length: 15 amino acids. V was pared by 4 bases and J by 2 bases, with 3 bases of the junction left unmatched. The germline V gene has CDR1 SGHRS and CDR2 YFSETQ. The DNA of the CDR3 is TGCGCCAGCAGCCCAACTAGCGGGGCCTACAATGAGCAGTTCTTC. Its translation is CASSPTSGAYNEQFF.

This clone turned up a few times. The chain links TRBV19 to TRBJ1-1, with D possibly matching TRBD1 (5 bases). The CDR3 loop spans 12 amino acids. Trimming took off 1 base at V and 9 bases at J, with 9 bases between the two ends. CDR1 and CDR2 (germline): LNHDA, SQIVND (reference sequence). Written as DNA, the CDR3 is TGTGCCAGTAGTATAGCAGCAGGGAAAGCTTTCTTT. It is translated as CASSIAAGKAFF. The whole variable domain, filled in from reference TRBV19 and TRBJ1-1, reads DGGITQSPKYLFRKEGQNVTLSCEQNLNHDAMYWYRQDPGQGLRLIYYSQIVNDFQKGDIAEGYSVSREKKESFPLTVTSAQKNPTAFYLCASSIAAGKAFFGQGTRLTVV.